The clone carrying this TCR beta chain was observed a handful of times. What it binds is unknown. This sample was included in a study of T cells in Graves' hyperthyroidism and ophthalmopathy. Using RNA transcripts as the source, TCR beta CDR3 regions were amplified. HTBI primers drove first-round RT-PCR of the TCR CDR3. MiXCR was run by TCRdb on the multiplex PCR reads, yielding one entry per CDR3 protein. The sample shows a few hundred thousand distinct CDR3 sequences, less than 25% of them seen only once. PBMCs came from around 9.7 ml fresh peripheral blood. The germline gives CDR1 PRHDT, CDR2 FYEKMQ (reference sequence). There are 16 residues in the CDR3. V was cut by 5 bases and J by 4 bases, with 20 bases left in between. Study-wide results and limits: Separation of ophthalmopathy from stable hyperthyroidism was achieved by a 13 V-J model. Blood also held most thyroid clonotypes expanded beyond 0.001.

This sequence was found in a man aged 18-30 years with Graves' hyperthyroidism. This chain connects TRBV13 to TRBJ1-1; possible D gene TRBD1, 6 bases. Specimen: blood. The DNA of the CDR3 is TGTGCCAGCAGCCCGTTGGGGGCCGGTGGGGGCACTGAAGCTTTCTTT. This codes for CASSPLGAGGGTEAFF.